These 17 T cell receptor beta chains originate from one sample sequenced in a study of cytomegalovirus exposure and HLA in healthy donors. Use of 60 Vbeta and 13 Jbeta primers characterized the PCR. Assay: immunoSEQ multiplex PCR; the TCRdb copy retains only in-frame clones and omits some. The sample includes approximately 190,000 clones, roughly nine tenths seen only once; the top ten take around 0.98%. The sample comprised PBMCs. These TCRs come from a boy aged 2 to 10 in good health and CMV-seronegative.

This chain connects TRBV28 to TRBJ2-3, with 13 bases lining up with TRBD2. V trimming: 8 bases; J trimming: 6 bases; junction bases outside the gene matches: 14. CDR1 MDHEN and CDR2 SYDVKM come from the germline V gene. The CDR3 has 17 residues. This CDR3 is CASQLAGGRSGQDTQYF. As DNA, the CDR3 is TGTGCCAGCCAACTAGCGGGGGGGCGGAGTGGTCAGGATACGCAGTATTTT.

This chain connects TRBV6-6 to TRBJ2-7; the D gene is possibly TRBD1 (6 bases). This CDR3 spans 13 amino acids. V gave up 6 bases and J gave up 1 base, with 10 bases separating them. Looked up from germline, CDR1 is MNHNY and CDR2 is SVGAGI (reference sequence). CDR3 residues: CASSGQFSYEQYF. CDR3 sequence (DNA): TGTGCCAGCAGCGGACAGTTTTCCTACGAGCAGTACTTC.

The V gene is TRBV5-1, the J gene TRBJ1-4, with D unclear. This CDR3 is 18 amino acids long. V was clipped by 2 bases and J by 0 bases, with 17 bases between them. Germline V CDR1 and CDR2: SGHRS, YFSETQ. In DNA form, the CDR3 reads TGCGCCAGCAGCTTTTCCCCGACCGACTCAACAACTAATGAAAAACTGTTTTTT. Translated: CASSFSPTDSTTNEKLFF.

The chain carries TRBV5-5 and TRBJ1-2; 8 bases map to TRBD1. Trimming at V came to 4 bases and at J to 8 bases, leaving 4 bases not matched to a gene. Looked up from germline, CDR1 is SGHKS and CDR2 is YYEKEE (reference sequence). The CDR3 has 12 amino acids. The chain's CDR3 is CASSPTGEGYTF. The CDR3 nucleotides are TGTGCCAGCAGCCCGACAGGGGAGGGCTACACCTTC. The whole variable domain, filled in from reference TRBV5-5 and TRBJ1-2, reads DAGVTQSPTHLIKTRGQQVTLRCSPISGHKSVSWYQQVLGQGPQFIFQYYEKEERGRGNFPDRFSARQFPNYSSELNVNALLLGDSALYLCASSPTGEGYTFGSGTRLTVV.

The chain carries TRBV19 and TRBJ1-3, with TRBD1 as a possible D gene (6 bases). CDR3 length: 13 amino acids. The germline V and J ends were trimmed by 9 bases and 0 bases, with 9 bases remaining between them. Germline CDR1 LNHDA, CDR2 SQIVND (reference sequence). The CDR3 region has the DNA TGTGCCAGCCGGACAGTCTCTGGAAACACCATATATTTT. Protein product: CASRTVSGNTIYF.

V gene TRBV9 combines with J gene TRBJ2-2; 10 nucleotides agree with TRBD1. The CDR3 contains 14 residues. J gave up 5 bases and V 3 bases, and 1 base lay outside the gene matches. Germline-derived CDR1 and CDR2 are SGDLS and YYNGEE. CDR3 residues: CASSGQGATGELFF. The CDR3 DNA reads as TGTGCCAGCAGCGGACAGGGGGCGACCGGGGAGCTGTTTTTT.

The CDR3 DNA reads as TGTGCCAGCAGCTCCAAGACCGGGACAGGATTGTTCACTGAAGCTTTCTTT. Translating gives CASSSKTGTGLFTEAFF. This chain joins TRBV7-9 and TRBJ1-1, with 8 bases fitting TRBD1. From germline, CDR1 is SEHNR and CDR2 FQNEAQ (reference sequence). The CDR3 has 17 residues. With 4 bases clipped from V and 4 bases from J, the junction kept 14 bases outside the gene matches. Together with reference TRBV7-9 and TRBJ1-1, the CDR3 gives the full variable domain: DTGVSQNPRHKITKRGQNVTFRCDPISEHNRLYWYRQTLGQGPEFLTYFQNEAQLEKSRLLSDRFSAERPKGSFSTLEIQRTEQGDSAMYLCASSSKTGTGLFTEAFFGQGTRLTVV.

This clone has a single count. The chain combines TRBV18 with TRBJ2-3; 8 positions match TRBD1. The V gene's germline CDR1 is KGHSH and CDR2 LQKENI. This CDR3 is built from 15 residues. Trimming at V came to 3 bases and at J to 4 bases, leaving 6 bases not matched to a gene. The CDR3 here is CASSPSGGAPDTQYF. As DNA, the CDR3 is TGTGCCAGCTCACCTTCAGGGGGCGCGCCAGATACGCAGTATTTT.

V is TRBV30 and J is TRBJ2-5, with TRBD1 matching over 8 bases. The V segment lost 5 bases and the J segment 4 bases; nucleotides outside the gene matches: 9. The CDR3 consists of 14 residues. CDR1 GTSNPN and CDR2 SVGIG come from the germline V gene (reference sequence). CDR3 amino acids: CAWGPGGLLETQYF. Here the CDR3 DNA reads TGTGCCTGGGGCCCAGGGGGCTTGTTAGAGACCCAGTACTTC.

The chain employs TRBV2 and TRBJ1-5; 7 bases agree with TRBD1. V trimming: 6 bases; J trimming: 2 bases; junction bases outside the gene matches: 7. Germline V gene lookup returns CDR1 SNHLY and CDR2 FYNNEI. This CDR3 region has 15 residues. CDR3 bases: TGTGCCAGCAGGAAGTCAACAGGGGGCAATCAGCCCCAGCATTTT. Encoded protein: CASRKSTGGNQPQHF.

Of note for this clone: One end of the junction does not line up with germline, which may come from a read error. The sample carries other DNA sequences with the same CDR3. CDR3 region: CASSVSGYSPLHF. The CDR3 DNA reads as TGCGCCAGCAGCGTATCGGGGTATTCACCCCTCCACTTT. The chain joins TRBV9 to TRBJ1-6; no reliable D call. Germline CDR1 reads SGDLS; CDR2 reads YYNGEE. CDR3 size: 13 residues. Drawing the rest from reference TRBV9 and TRBJ1-6, the complete variable domain is DSGVTQTPKHLITATGQRVTLRCSPRSGDLSVYWYQQSLDQGLQFLIQYYNGEERAKGNILERFSAQQFPDLHSELNLSSLELGDSALYFCASSVSGYSPLHFGNGTRLTVT.

This clone was seen only once. This chain uses TRBV9 with TRBJ2-1; no firm D call. Trimming took 4 bases from V and 0 from J, leaving 11 bases between them. Germline CDR1 and CDR2: SGDLS and YYNGEE. CDR3 length: 15 residues. CDR3 protein: CASSPYPSSYNEQFF. CDR3 nucleotides: TGTGCCAGCAGCCCTTACCCCAGCTCCTACAATGAGCAGTTCTTC.

The chain joins TRBV27 to TRBJ2-7; D uncertain. The germline V and J ends were trimmed by 2 bases and 1 base, with 9 bases remaining between them. Germline lookup yields CDR1 MNHEY and CDR2 SMNVEV (reference sequence). This CDR3 has 14 residues. The CDR3, as DNA: TGTGCCAGCAGTTTACCTGACTCGTCCTACGAGCAGTACTTC. Encoded protein: CASSLPDSSYEQYF.

V usage is TRBV19 and J usage is TRBJ2-1, with TRBD1 identical over 7 bases. CDR3 length: 16 residues. The germline gives CDR1 LNHDA, CDR2 SQIVND (reference sequence). After removal of 1 base from V and 9 bases from J, the junction contained 12 bases not matched to a gene. CDR3 coding DNA: TGTGCCAGTAGTATAGGGGGCTGGACAGGTGCTGGTGAGCAGTTCTTC. It is translated as CASSIGGWTGAGEQFF. The whole variable domain, remainder taken from reference TRBV19 and TRBJ2-1, is DGGITQSPKYLFRKEGQNVTLSCEQNLNHDAMYWYRQDPGQGLRLIYYSQIVNDFQKGDIAEGYSVSREKKESFPLTVTSAQKNPTAFYLCASSIGGWTGAGEQFFGPGTRLTVL.

V is TRBV19 and J is TRBJ2-7, with 9 bases matching TRBD1. The V segment lost 1 base and the J segment 3 bases; nucleotides outside the gene matches: 4. Per germline, CDR1 LNHDA and CDR2 SQIVND (reference sequence). This CDR3 has 15 amino acids. The CDR3 sequence: CASSIGQGEGYEQYF. Written as DNA, the CDR3 is TGTGCCAGTAGTATAGGACAGGGGGAGGGCTACGAGCAGTACTTC. The entire variable domain, with the rest obtained from reference TRBV19 and TRBJ2-7, is as follows: DGGITQSPKYLFRKEGQNVTLSCEQNLNHDAMYWYRQDPGQGLRLIYYSQIVNDFQKGDIAEGYSVSREKKESFPLTVTSAQKNPTAFYLCASSIGQGEGYEQYFGPGTRLTVT.

This CDR3 reads CASRDSSTNEKLFF. The CDR3 DNA follows: TGTGCCAGCCGAGACAGTTCAACTAATGAAAAACTGTTTTTT. This chain connects TRBV28 to TRBJ1-4; tentative D call: TRBD1 (5 bases). The CDR3 covers 14 residues. Trimming took off 8 bases at V and 0 bases at J, with 10 bases between the two ends. CDR1 is MDHEN, CDR2 SYDVKM, per germline. Complete variable domain (other parts from reference TRBV28 and TRBJ1-4): DVKVTQSSRYLVKRTGEKVFLECVQDMDHENMFWYRQDPGLGLRLIYFSYDVKMKEKGDIPEGYSVSREKKERFSLILESASTNQTSMYLCASRDSSTNEKLFFGSGTQLSVL.

J is TRBJ1-1 and V is TRBV7-2; D unclear. CDR1 and CDR2 (germline): SGHTA, FQGNSA. Trimming removed 0 bases from V and 0 bases from J, with 11 bases in between. There are 16 residues in the CDR3. The CDR3 sequence is CASSLAGNGMNTEAFF. The CDR3 nucleotides are TGTGCCAGCAGCTTAGCCGGGAACGGGATGAACACTGAAGCTTTCTTT.